A single sample gave rise to the 20 T cell receptor beta chains below, sequenced in a study of T cell repertoires in cytomegalovirus infection. TCRdb used MiXCR to reprocess the reads, holding one entry per CDR3 protein. The sample lists about 740,000 distinct CDR3 sequences; roughly 35% were seen once. The specimen was PBMCs. These receptors all come from a human donor in good health (CMV status not recorded). Some clones in this sample may be carry-over from other donors' samples.

This clonotype was counted only a few times. The V and J genes are TRBV19 and TRBJ1-4, with unresolved D. The V and J ends lost 6 bases and 2 bases respectively, with 13 bases between them. Germline CDR1 LNHDA, CDR2 SQIVND (reference sequence). The CDR3 runs to 15 residues. The CDR3 is CASSSTPGTNEKLFF. The CDR3 bases are TGTGCCAGTAGCTCGACGCCCGGGACTAATGAAAAACTGTTTTTT.

This clonotype turned up a few times. J is TRBJ2-3 and V is TRBV28; D remains unclear. The V end was cut by 8 bases, the J end by 1 base, with 10 bases between. This CDR3 is built from 13 residues. Germline V gives CDR1 MDHEN, CDR2 SYDVKM. The CDR3 loop reads CASVFTGTDTQYF. The CDR3 DNA reads TGTGCCAGCGTTTTTACCGGCACAGATACGCAGTATTTT.

The genes are TRBV28 and TRBJ2-3, with a tentative D call TRBD2 (5 bases). The CDR3 runs 13 residues. CDR1 and CDR2 (germline): MDHEN, SYDVKM. V was pared by 6 bases and J by 3 bases, with 10 bases between. The CDR3 sequence: CASRRANTDTQYF. CDR3 DNA sequence: TGTGCCAGCAGGCGGGCTAATACAGATACGCAGTATTTT.

About this clonotype itself: Being one base from a much bigger clone, this may be a read error. The CDR3 loop is CSSSPGTGDEQFF. The CDR3 region has the DNA TGTTCCAGCAGCCCAGGGACAGGGGATGAGCAGTTCTTC. This chain links TRBV7-2 with TRBJ2-1; 10 positions agree with TRBD1. This CDR3 is 13 amino acids long. Per germline, CDR1 SGHTA and CDR2 FQGNSA.

This clonotype appeared many times. The V gene is TRBV7-6, the J gene TRBJ2-2; no clear D. Germline-derived CDR1 and CDR2 are SGHVS and FNYEAQ. This CDR3 is 17 amino acids long. The V end lost 2 bases, the J end lost 2 bases, and 15 bases lay between the germline ends. CDR3 DNA sequence: TGTGCCAGCAGCTTAAGAGGTGGCGAGGAAAACACCGGGGAGCTGTTTTTT. It is translated as CASSLRGGEENTGELFF.

The chain joins TRBV28 to TRBJ1-2, with 10 bases lining up with TRBD1. Germline lookup yields CDR1 MDHEN and CDR2 SYDVKM. V was pared by 4 bases and J by 4 bases, with 9 bases of the junction left unmatched. This CDR3 comprises 16 residues. CDR3 DNA sequence: TGTGCCAGCAGTTCCGTGGCGGGACAGGGGCCCTATGGCTACACCTTC. Its translation is CASSSVAGQGPYGYTF.

This sequence joins TRBV28 and TRBJ1-1, with D possibly TRBD1 on 6 matching bases. V dropped 5 bases and J dropped 4 bases, with 14 bases sitting between them. Germline V gives CDR1 MDHEN, CDR2 SYDVKM. CDR3 length equals 14 residues. DNA of the CDR3: TGTGCCAGCAGTGTACAGGGAAGGGGCACTGAAGCTTTCTTT. This codes for CASSVQGRGTEAFF.

This clonotype has only a few counts. V gene TRBV24-1 combines with J gene TRBJ1-5; 8 positions match TRBD1. Germline assignment: CDR1 KGHDR and CDR2 SFDVKD. The J segment lost 6 bases and the V segment lost 6 bases, leaving 3 bases of the junction unmatched. The CDR3 runs to 13 residues. Written as DNA, the CDR3 is TGTGCCACCAGTAGGACAGGGACTCAGCCCCAGCATTTT. Translating it yields CATSRTGTQPQHF.

This clonotype turned up a few times. The chain employs TRBV13 and TRBJ2-4; D is undetermined. The V end lost 5 bases, the J end lost 8 bases, and 16 bases lay between the germline ends. Germline values: CDR1 PRHDT, CDR2 FYEKMQ (reference sequence). The CDR3 has 14 amino acids. CDR3 in amino acids: CASSPHGGSHIQYF. For the CDR3, the DNA is TGTGCCAGCAGCCCCCATGGTGGCAGCCACATTCAGTACTTC. Full variable domain (outside the CDR3, taken from reference TRBV13 and TRBJ2-4): AAGVIQSPRHLIKEKRETATLKCYPIPRHDTVYWYQQGPGQDPQFLISFYEKMQSDKGSIPDRFSAQQFSDYHSELNMSSLELGDSALYFCASSPHGGSHIQYFGAGTRLSVL.

V gene TRBV12-3 or TRBV12-4 combines with J gene TRBJ1-5, with D maybe TRBD1 (5 bases). The CDR3 has 15 amino acids. Trimming cost V 6 bases and J 2 bases, with 14 bases left between them. The CDR3 reads CASRPTENGNQPQHF. The DNA for the CDR3 is TGTGCCAGCAGGCCGACAGAGAACGGCAATCAGCCCCAGCATTTT.

This clonotype was seen only a few times. This sequence joins TRBV28 and TRBJ1-2; possible D gene TRBD1, 5 bases. V was clipped by 3 bases and J by 3 bases, with 11 bases between them. Germline CDR1 reads MDHEN; CDR2 reads SYDVKM. The CDR3 has 14 amino acids. CDR3 nucleotides: TGTGCCAGCAGTTTTGAGGGGACCGACTATGGCTACACCTTC. Translated, it gives CASSFEGTDYGYTF.

This chain uses TRBV28 with TRBJ2-1; the D gene is possibly TRBD1 (6 bases). The CDR3 contains 10 residues. Per the germline V gene, CDR1 is MDHEN and CDR2 is SYDVKM. V was shortened by 8 bases and J by 15 bases, with 14 bases between the two germline ends. The CDR3 DNA reads as TGTGCCAGCGGGACACACTATTGGTTCTTC. Its protein is CASGTHYWFF.

Turning to this clonotype: Its ends do not fully match the called genes, so a read error is possible. This rearrangement joins TRBV7-3 to TRBJ1-5; 7 nucleotides line up with TRBD1. Germline CDR1 and CDR2: SGHTA and FQGTGA. CDR3 length: 18 residues. The CDR3 reads CASSCGQVKNYSDQPQHF. The CDR3 DNA follows: TGTGCCAGCAGCTGCGGACAGGTAAAAAATTATAGCGATCAGCCCCAGCATTTT.

The chain employs TRBV12-3 or TRBV12-4 and TRBJ1-2; D is ambiguous. Trimming pared 1 base from V and 4 bases from J, leaving 19 bases between. This CDR3 is 17 amino acids long. In nucleotides, the CDR3 is TGTGCCAGCAGTTTAGGGGTTTTGGGTCAGCTAACCTATGGCTACACCTTC. Translated, it gives CASSLGVLGQLTYGYTF.

The chain joins TRBV6-1 to TRBJ2-7; no clear D gene. The germline V gene has CDR1 MNHNS and CDR2 SASEGT. CDR3 size: 10 residues. Deletions cut 7 bases from V and 2 bases from J, with 3 bases between. DNA for the CDR3: TGTGCCAGCACCCCCTACGAGCAGTACTTC. This gives the protein CASTPYEQYF.

This clonotype was observed a handful of times. CDR3 nucleotide sequence: TGTGCCAGCAGAGTCTCAAAAAGTGTGGAGACCCAGTACTTC. Amino acid sequence: CASRVSKSVETQYF. V gene TRBV28 combines with J gene TRBJ2-5; D is unresolved. Germline CDR1 is MDHEN and CDR2 is SYDVKM. The CDR3 consists of 14 residues. The V end was cut by 6 bases, the J end by 5 bases, with 16 bases between.

The rearrangement joins TRBV28 to TRBJ1-4, with 7 bases fitting TRBD1. V lost 5 bases to trimming and J lost 10 bases; unmatched junction nucleotides: 7. Germline values: CDR1 MDHEN, CDR2 SYDVKM. The CDR3 spans 13 residues. The CDR3 here is CASSPRDRGKLFF. The CDR3 nucleotides read TGTGCCAGCAGTCCTAGGGACAGAGGAAAACTGTTTTTT.

This sequence joins TRBV20-1 and TRBJ1-1, with D hard to call. Between the trimmed V and J ends, which lost 4 bases and 7 bases, there was a span of 16 bases. The CDR3 has 13 amino acids. Germline CDR1 DFQATT, CDR2 SNEGSKA (reference sequence). DNA of the CDR3: TGCAGTGCTATCAACCTTGGGCAGTATGAAGCTTTCTTT. This sequence encodes CSAINLGQYEAFF.

The chain is built from TRBV6-1 and TRBJ2-3; 9 bases map to TRBD1. The germline V gene has CDR1 MNHNS and CDR2 SASEGT. J was trimmed by 1 base and V by 4 bases; bases with no gene match: 6. The length of the CDR3 is 16 residues. This CDR3 is CASSAAGQGGTDTQYF. The CDR3 DNA sequence: TGTGCCAGCAGTGCAGCGGGACAGGGAGGCACAGATACGCAGTATTTT.

Many counts were recorded for this clonotype. The CDR3 DNA follows: TGTGCCAGCAGCACTAGACCATCGAACACTGAAGCTTTCTTT. Protein: CASSTRPSNTEAFF. V usage is TRBV7-2 and J usage is TRBJ1-1; D not certain. Trimming took off 5 bases at V and 1 base at J, with 11 bases between the two ends. The CDR3 totals 14 residues. Per the germline V gene, CDR1 is SGHTA and CDR2 is FQGNSA.